These 27 T cell receptor beta chains were sequenced from one sample in a study of T cells expressing NK-cell markers. TCRdb re-analyzed the 5' RACE reads; it lists each CDR3 protein once, without DNA. The sample's table shows about 150,000 distinct CDR3 sequences. Input material: blood T cells: a sorted CD56 or NKG2C T cell subset, CD4+ or CD8+ T cells, or bulk PBMC T cells (not recorded which). These receptors were obtained from a woman in her forties or fifties in good health.

This rearrangement joins TRBV19 to TRBJ2-1; TCRdb gives TRBD2 as the D gene, but with no DNA this cannot be confirmed. The CDR3 has 17 amino acids. Germline V gives CDR1 LNHDA, CDR2 SQIVND (reference sequence). CDR3 protein: CASRLASAGTTNNEQFF.

The chain is built from TRBV11-3 and TRBJ2-1; TCRdb outputs TRBD2, but without DNA this stays unchecked. The CDR3 length is 15 residues. CDR1 and CDR2 (germline): SGHNT, YENEEA. This CDR3 reads CASSPLWEGADEQFF. Filled out from reference TRBV11-3 and TRBJ2-1, the complete variable domain reads EAGVVQSPRYKIIEKKQPVAFWCNPISGHNTLYWYLQNLGQGPELLIRYENEEAVDDSQLPKDRFSAERLKGVDSTLKIQPAELGDSAVYLCASSPLWEGADEQFFGPGTRLTVL.

The chain is built from TRBV12-3 or TRBV12-4 and TRBJ2-1. The CDR3 runs 12 residues. The CDR3 loop reads CASSVSENEQFF.

The chain uses TRBV6-1 and TRBJ1-1. The CDR3 has 14 amino acids. The germline gives CDR1 MNHNS, CDR2 SASEGT. The chain's CDR3 is CASSEGLINTEAFF.

This chain links TRBV20-1 with TRBJ2-2; TCRdb selects TRBD2, and the lack of DNA leaves this call unchecked. Germline V gives CDR1 DFQATT, CDR2 SNEGSKA (reference sequence). The CDR3 totals 16 residues. The CDR3 loop reads CSARDGWAENTGELFF.

V is TRBV2 and J is TRBJ1-2; TCRdb calls TRBD1, which cannot be checked without DNA. Germline-derived CDR1 and CDR2 are SNHLY and FYNNEI. The CDR3 is 12 residues long. CDR3 amino acids: CASGGGPYGYTF. The entire variable domain, with the rest obtained from reference TRBV2 and TRBJ1-2, is as follows: EPEVTQTPSHQVTQMGQEVILRCVPISNHLYFYWYRQILGQKVEFLVSFYNNEISEKSEIFDDQFSVERPDGSNFTLKIRSTKLEDSAMYFCASGGGPYGYTFGSGTRLTVV.

The V gene is TRBV2, the J gene TRBJ2-5; TCRdb designates TRBD1, a call that cannot be tested without DNA. Germline values: CDR1 SNHLY, CDR2 FYNNEI. The CDR3 is 16 amino acids. The chain's CDR3 is CASSSTGHSYQETQYF.

The gene calls are TRBV29-1 and TRBJ2-5. CDR3 length equals 13 residues. Germline V gene sequence: CDR1 SQVTM, CDR2 ANQGSEA. CDR3 amino acids: CSVEEYRQETQYF. Using reference TRBV29-1 and TRBJ2-5 for the parts outside the CDR3, the full variable domain is SAVISQKPSRDICQRGTSLTIQCQVDSQVTMMFWYRQQPGQSLTLIATANQGSEATYESGFVIDKFPISRPNLTFSTLTVSNMSPEDSSIYLCSVEEYRQETQYFGPGTRLLVL.

The CDR3 loop is CSAPGEGTSQYF. The chain uses TRBV29-1 and TRBJ2-3; without DNA, the TCRdb call of TRBD2 cannot be checked. Germline V gene lookup returns CDR1 SQVTM and CDR2 ANQGSEA. The CDR3 contains 12 residues.

The rearrangement joins TRBV20-1 to TRBJ1-2; the TCRdb call, TRBD1, lacks DNA for checking. The CDR3 is 15 amino acids. Germline V gene data show CDR1 as DFQATT and CDR2 as SNEGSKA (reference sequence). CDR3 region: CSASGRDGTNYGYTF.

This rearrangement joins TRBV20-1 to TRBJ2-7; TCRdb proposes TRBD1, but this gene call is untestable without DNA. The CDR3 length is 13 residues. CDR1 and CDR2 from the germline V gene are DFQATT and SNEGSKA (reference sequence). This CDR3 reads CSASPRVSNEQYF.

The rearrangement links TRBV7-8 to TRBJ2-1; TCRdb reports TRBD2, a call that lacks DNA to check it against. The CDR3 is 14 residues long. The germline V gene has CDR1 SGHVS and CDR2 FQNEAQ. CDR3 sequence: CASSLATSGNEQFF.

The chain links TRBV29-1 to TRBJ2-7; TCRdb selects TRBD2, and the lack of DNA leaves this call unchecked. This CDR3 spans 15 amino acids. The V gene's germline CDR1 is SQVTM and CDR2 ANQGSEA. The CDR3 loop reads CGCSAGGPPLGEQYF.

V is TRBV7-9 and J is TRBJ2-1; TCRdb's D call, TRBD1, is unchecked because there is no DNA. Germline CDR1 SEHNR, CDR2 FQNEAQ (reference sequence). This CDR3 comprises 14 residues. CDR3 amino acids: CASSSALRRFEQFF.

J is TRBJ2-1 and V is TRBV5-1; the D gene TCRdb calls, TRBD1, cannot be checked with no DNA. CDR1 is SGHRS, CDR2 YFSETQ, per germline. The CDR3 sequence is 15 residues long. CDR3 residues: CASSTGTDSYNEQFF.

The chain joins TRBV7-9 to TRBJ2-2; TCRdb returns TRBD2, unconfirmable since there is no DNA. Germline V gene data show CDR1 as SEHNR and CDR2 as FQNEAQ (reference sequence). This CDR3 has 15 amino acids. CDR3 amino acids: CASSSPREGTGELFF.

V and J are TRBV12-5 and TRBJ2-2; TCRdb indicates TRBD1, and absent DNA this call remains unverified. The CDR3 spans 13 residues. Germline V gene data show CDR1 as LGHNT and CDR2 as FRNRAP. CDR3 protein: CASGPSGVGELFF.

This chain uses TRBV5-1 with TRBJ2-3; TCRdb reports TRBD2, a call that lacks DNA to check it against. Germline CDR1 and CDR2: SGHRS and YFSETQ. The CDR3 spans 16 residues. The CDR3 sequence: CASSLELAGVRDTQYF. Complete variable domain (other parts from reference TRBV5-1 and TRBJ2-3): KAGVTQTPRYLIKTRGQQVTLSCSPISGHRSVSWYQQTPGQGLQFLFEYFSETQRNKGNFPGRFSGRQFSNSRSEMNVSTLELGDSALYLCASSLELAGVRDTQYFGPGTRLTVL.

The chain recombines TRBV29-1 with TRBJ2-7; no DNA is available, so the TRBD1 call from TCRdb remains unchecked. CDR3 length: 14 amino acids. CDR1 SQVTM and CDR2 ANQGSEA come from the germline V gene. The CDR3 reads CSVERKGGSYEQYF.

The chain is built from TRBV11-3 and TRBJ2-7; the D call of TRBD1 rests on TCRdb alone, since no DNA is present to check it. This CDR3 has 12 amino acids. Germline V gene lookup returns CDR1 SGHNT and CDR2 YENEEA. This CDR3 is CASSLSGGEQYF.

The chain couples TRBV27 to TRBJ2-3; lacking DNA, the TRBD2 call made by TCRdb goes unchecked. Germline V lookup: CDR1 MNHEY, CDR2 SMNVEV (reference sequence). The CDR3 consists of 18 residues. The CDR3 region is CASSPSGLAGRTTDTQYF.

V usage is TRBV29-1 and J usage is TRBJ1-2; the D call from TCRdb, TRBD1, cannot be confirmed without DNA. Germline V gene data show CDR1 as SQVTM and CDR2 as ANQGSEA. The CDR3 contains 13 residues. CDR3 residues: CSARTASSYGYTF.

J is TRBJ1-1 and V is TRBV25-1; TCRdb selects TRBD1, and the lack of DNA leaves this call unchecked. This CDR3 is 13 amino acids long. Germline V CDR1 and CDR2: MGHDK, SYGVNS. CDR3: CASSEQGWREAFF.

The rearrangement links TRBV27 to TRBJ2-5. Germline lookup yields CDR1 MNHEY and CDR2 SMNVEV (reference sequence). This CDR3 contains 12 residues. This CDR3 is CASRSMEKTQYF.

The chain combines TRBV29-1 with TRBJ2-1. The CDR3 sequence is 14 residues long. Germline V CDR1 and CDR2: SQVTM, ANQGSEA. CDR3 amino acids: CSVHDIISYNEQFF.

The chain is built from TRBV4-1 and TRBJ2-1; checking the TCRdb D call of TRBD2 is not possible without DNA. The CDR3 runs to 16 residues. Germline lookup yields CDR1 MGHRA and CDR2 YSYEKL. CDR3 loop: CASSQGVAGALNEQFF.

The J gene is TRBJ1-1, the V gene TRBV5-1; the D gene TCRdb calls, TRBD1, cannot be checked with no DNA. This CDR3 comprises 12 residues. The germline V gene has CDR1 SGHRS and CDR2 YFSETQ. The CDR3 protein is CASSWSGWEAFF.